The sequence of this TCR beta chain was determined in a study of molecular identifiers for immune sequencing clone quantification. In the study overall: Replicate experiments divided RNA from roughly 20,000 or 100,000 naive CD8 cells into five parts and sequenced four.

Study-wide results and limits: Clones that exceeded 20 RNA copies held over 99% of effector molecules, yet under 1% in naive cells. In a background of approximately 1 million naive cells, spiked Jurkat TCR RNA from one cell was reportedly detectable.

Previously described methods and listed TCR primers produced bulk TCR libraries. A single record per CDR3 protein comes from TCRdb applying MiXCR to the PCR reads. The sample yields 85,000 to 100,000 distinct CDR3 sequences, 24% seen once. Germline CDR1 is PRHDT and CDR2 is FYEKMQ (reference sequence). This CDR3 comprises 14 residues. Trimming cost V 4 bases and J 0 bases, with 9 bases left between them. Concerning this clonotype itself: What it binds is not known. A read error may explain this, as a much larger clone is one base away. This CDR3 fails to terminate in the conserved phenylalanine or tryptophan, so it likely reflects a read error.

The sequence was collected from a human donor in good health. Some libraries in this study had Jurkat cell RNA spiked in. Sequencing was carried out using naive CD8+ T cells from blood, with Jurkat cell RNA spiked in. Subset given: FACS-sorted CD8+CD4-CCR7+CD45RA+ naive T cells. J is TRBJ1-1 and V is TRBV13; weak D call: TRBD1 (6 bases). The CDR3 protein is CASSSTGLNTEAFL. CDR3 bases: TGTGCCAGCAGCTCGACAGGACTGAACACTGAAGCTTTCCTT.